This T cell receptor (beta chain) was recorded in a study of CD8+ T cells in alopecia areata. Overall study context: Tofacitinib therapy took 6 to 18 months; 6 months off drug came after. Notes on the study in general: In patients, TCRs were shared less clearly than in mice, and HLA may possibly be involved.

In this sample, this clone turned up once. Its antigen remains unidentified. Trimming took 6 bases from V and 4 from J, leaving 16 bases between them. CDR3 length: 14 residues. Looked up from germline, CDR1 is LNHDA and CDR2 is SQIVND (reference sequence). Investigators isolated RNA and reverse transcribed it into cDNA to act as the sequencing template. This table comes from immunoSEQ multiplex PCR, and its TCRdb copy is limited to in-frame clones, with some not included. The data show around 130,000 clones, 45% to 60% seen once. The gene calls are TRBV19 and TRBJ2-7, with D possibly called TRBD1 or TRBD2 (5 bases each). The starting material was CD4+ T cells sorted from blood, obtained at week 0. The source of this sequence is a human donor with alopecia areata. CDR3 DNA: TGTGCCAGTAGCGGGGACGGCGGCGCTTACGAGCAGTACTTC. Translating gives CASSGDGGAYEQYF.